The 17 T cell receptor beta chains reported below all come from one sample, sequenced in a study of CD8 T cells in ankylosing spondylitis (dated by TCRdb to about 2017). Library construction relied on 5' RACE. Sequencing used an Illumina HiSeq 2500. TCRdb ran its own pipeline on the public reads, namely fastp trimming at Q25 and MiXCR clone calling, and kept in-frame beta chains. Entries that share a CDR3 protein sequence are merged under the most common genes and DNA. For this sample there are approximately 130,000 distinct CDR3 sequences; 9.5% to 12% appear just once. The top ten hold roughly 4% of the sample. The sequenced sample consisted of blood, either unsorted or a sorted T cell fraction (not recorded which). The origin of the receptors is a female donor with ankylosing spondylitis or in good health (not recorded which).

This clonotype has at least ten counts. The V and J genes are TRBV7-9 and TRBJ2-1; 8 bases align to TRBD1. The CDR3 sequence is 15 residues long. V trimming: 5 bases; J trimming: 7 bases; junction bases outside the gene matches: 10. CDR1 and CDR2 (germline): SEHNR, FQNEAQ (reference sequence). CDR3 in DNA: TGTGCCAGCAGCACCTCGGGACAGGTAAAAAATGAGCAGTTCTTC. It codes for CASSTSGQVKNEQFF.

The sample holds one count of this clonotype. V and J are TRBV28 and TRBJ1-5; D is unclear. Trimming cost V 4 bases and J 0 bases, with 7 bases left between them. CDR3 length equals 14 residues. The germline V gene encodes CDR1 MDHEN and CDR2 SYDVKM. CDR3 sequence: CASSSVASNQPQHF. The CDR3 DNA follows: TGTGCCAGCAGTTCCGTGGCTAGCAATCAGCCCCAGCATTTT.

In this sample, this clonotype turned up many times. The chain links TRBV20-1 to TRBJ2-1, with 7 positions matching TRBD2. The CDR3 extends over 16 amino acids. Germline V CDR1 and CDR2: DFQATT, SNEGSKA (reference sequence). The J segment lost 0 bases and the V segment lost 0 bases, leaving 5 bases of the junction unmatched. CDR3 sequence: CSARDPGGSSYNEQFF. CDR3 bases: TGCAGTGCTAGAGATCCGGGCGGGAGCTCCTACAATGAGCAGTTCTTC.

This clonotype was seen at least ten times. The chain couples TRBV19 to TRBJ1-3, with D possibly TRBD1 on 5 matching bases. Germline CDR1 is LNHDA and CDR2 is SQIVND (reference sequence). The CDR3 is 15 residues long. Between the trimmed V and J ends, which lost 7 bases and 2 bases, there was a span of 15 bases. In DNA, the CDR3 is TGTGCCAGTACCCCTGGGCGAGGGGCTGGAAACACCATATATTTT. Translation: CASTPGRGAGNTIYF. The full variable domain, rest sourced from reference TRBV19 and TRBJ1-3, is DGGITQSPKYLFRKEGQNVTLSCEQNLNHDAMYWYRQDPGQGLRLIYYSQIVNDFQKGDIAEGYSVSREKKESFPLTVTSAQKNPTAFYLCASTPGRGAGNTIYFGEGSWLTVV.

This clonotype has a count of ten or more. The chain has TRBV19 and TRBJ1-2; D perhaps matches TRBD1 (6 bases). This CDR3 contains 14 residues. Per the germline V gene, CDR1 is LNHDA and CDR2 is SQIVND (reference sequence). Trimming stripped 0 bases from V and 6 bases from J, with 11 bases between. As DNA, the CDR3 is TGTGCCAGTAGTATAGAACAGGGATATGATGGCTACACCTTC. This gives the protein CASSIEQGYDGYTF.

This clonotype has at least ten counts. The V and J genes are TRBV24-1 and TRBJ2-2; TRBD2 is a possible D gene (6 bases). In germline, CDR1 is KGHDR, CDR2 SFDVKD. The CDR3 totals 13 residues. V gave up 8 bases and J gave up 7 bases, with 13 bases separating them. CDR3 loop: CATNYREDGELFF. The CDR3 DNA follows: TGTGCCACCAATTATAGGGAGGACGGGGAGCTGTTTTTT.

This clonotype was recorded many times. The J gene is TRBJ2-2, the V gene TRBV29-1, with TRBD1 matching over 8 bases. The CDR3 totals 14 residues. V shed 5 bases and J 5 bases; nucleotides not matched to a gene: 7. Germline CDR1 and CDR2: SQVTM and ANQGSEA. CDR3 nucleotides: TGCAGCGTTTCCGGACAGGGTACTACCGGGGAGCTGTTTTTT. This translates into CSVSGQGTTGELFF.

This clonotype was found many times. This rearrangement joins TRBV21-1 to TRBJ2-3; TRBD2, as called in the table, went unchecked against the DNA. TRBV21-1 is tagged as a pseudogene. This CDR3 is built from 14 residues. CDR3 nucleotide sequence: TGTGCCAAGTCTAGCGGGAGTTCGTCAGATACGCAGTATTTT. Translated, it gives CAKSSGSSSDTQYF.

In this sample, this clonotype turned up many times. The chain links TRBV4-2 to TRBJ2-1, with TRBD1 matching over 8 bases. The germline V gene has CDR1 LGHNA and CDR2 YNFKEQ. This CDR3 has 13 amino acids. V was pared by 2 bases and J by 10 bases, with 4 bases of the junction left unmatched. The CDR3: CASSQPTGVEQFF. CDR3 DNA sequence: TGTGCCAGCAGCCAACCGACAGGGGTCGAGCAGTTCTTC.

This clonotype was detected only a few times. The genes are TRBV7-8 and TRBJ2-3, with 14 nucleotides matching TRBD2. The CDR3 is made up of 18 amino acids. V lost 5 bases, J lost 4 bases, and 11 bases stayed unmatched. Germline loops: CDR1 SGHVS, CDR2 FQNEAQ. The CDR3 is CASSLNRLAGGRADTQYF. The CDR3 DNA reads TGTGCCAGCAGCCTTAACAGACTAGCGGGAGGGAGGGCAGATACGCAGTATTTT.

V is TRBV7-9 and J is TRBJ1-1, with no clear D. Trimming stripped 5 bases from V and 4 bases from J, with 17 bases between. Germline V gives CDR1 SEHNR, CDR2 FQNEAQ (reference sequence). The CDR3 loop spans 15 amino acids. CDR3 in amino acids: CASSARQTFGTEAFF. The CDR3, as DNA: TGTGCCAGCAGCGCTCGTCAAACTTTTGGCACTGAAGCTTTCTTT.

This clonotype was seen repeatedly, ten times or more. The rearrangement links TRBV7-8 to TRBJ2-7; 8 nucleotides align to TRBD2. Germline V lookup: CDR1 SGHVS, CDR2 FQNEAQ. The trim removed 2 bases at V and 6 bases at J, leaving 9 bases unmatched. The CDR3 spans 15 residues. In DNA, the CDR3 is TGTGCCAGCAGCTTACTGGCGGGAGGTCTCATCGAGCAGTACTTC. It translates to CASSLLAGGLIEQYF.

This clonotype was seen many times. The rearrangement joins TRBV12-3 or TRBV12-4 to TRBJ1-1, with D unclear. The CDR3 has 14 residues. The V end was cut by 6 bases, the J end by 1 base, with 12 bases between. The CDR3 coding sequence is TGTGCCAGCAGCTTACTGTATCCGAACACTGAAGCTTTCTTT. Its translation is CASSLLYPNTEAFF.

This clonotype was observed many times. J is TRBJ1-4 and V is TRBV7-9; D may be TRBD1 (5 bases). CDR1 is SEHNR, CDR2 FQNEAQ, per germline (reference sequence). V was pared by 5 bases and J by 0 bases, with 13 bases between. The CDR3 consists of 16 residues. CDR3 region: CASSNQQAATNEKLFF. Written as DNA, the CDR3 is TGTGCCAGCAGCAATCAACAGGCCGCAACTAATGAAAAACTGTTTTTT. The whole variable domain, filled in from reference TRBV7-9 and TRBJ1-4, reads DTGVSQNPRHKITKRGQNVTFRCDPISEHNRLYWYRQTLGQGPEFLTYFQNEAQLEKSRLLSDRFSAERPKGSFSTLEIQRTEQGDSAMYLCASSNQQAATNEKLFFGSGTQLSVL.

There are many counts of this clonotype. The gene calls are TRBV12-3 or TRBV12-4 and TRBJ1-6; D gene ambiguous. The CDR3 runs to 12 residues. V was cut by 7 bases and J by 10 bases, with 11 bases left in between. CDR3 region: CASTTLGSPLHF. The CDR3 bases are TGTGCCAGCACCACTTTGGGGTCACCCCTCCACTTT.

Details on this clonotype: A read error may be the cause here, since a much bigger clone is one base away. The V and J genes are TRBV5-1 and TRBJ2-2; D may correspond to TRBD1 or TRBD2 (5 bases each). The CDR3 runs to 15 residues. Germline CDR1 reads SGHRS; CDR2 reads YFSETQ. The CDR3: CAGSLAGAGTGELFF. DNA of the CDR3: TGCGCCGGCAGCCTGGCCGGGGCAGGCACCGGGGAGCTGTTTTTT.

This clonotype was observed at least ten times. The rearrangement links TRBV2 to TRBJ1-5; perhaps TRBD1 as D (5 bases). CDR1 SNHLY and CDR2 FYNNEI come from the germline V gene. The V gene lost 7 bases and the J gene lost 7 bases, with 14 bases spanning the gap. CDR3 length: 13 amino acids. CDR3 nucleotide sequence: TGTGCCAGCAAGGGACGGAGGGGACAGCCCCAGCATTTT. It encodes CASKGRRGQPQHF.